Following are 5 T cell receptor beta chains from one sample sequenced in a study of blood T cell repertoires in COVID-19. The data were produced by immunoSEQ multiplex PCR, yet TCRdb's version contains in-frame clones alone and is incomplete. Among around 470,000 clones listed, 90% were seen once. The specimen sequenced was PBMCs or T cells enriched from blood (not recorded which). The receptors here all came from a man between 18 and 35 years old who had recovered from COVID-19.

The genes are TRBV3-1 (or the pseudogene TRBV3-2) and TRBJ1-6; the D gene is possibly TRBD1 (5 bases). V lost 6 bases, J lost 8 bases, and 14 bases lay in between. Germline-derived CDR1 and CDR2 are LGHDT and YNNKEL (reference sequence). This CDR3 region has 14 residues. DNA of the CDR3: TGTGCCAGCAGTCGACCGGACACGTATTCACCCCTCCACTTT. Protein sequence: CASSRPDTYSPLHF.

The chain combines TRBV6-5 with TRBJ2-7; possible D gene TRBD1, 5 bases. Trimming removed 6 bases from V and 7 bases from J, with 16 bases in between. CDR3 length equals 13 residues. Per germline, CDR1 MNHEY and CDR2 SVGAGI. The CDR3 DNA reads TGTGCCAGCAGGCTGACAGTCCGTGGGGAGCAGTACTTC. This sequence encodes CASRLTVRGEQYF.

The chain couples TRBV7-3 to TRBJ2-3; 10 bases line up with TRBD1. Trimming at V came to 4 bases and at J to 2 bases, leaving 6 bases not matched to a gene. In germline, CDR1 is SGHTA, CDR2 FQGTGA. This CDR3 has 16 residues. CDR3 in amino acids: CASSSGQGIFTDTQYF. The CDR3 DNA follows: TGTGCCAGCAGCTCGGGACAGGGGATATTCACAGATACGCAGTATTTT.

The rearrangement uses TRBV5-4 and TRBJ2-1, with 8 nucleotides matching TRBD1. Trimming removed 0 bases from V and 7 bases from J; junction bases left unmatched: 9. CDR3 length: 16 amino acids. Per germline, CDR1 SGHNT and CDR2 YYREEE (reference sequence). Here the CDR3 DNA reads TGTGCCAGCAGCTTGGGAGCCGGGACAGGTAGGAATGAGCAGTTCTTC. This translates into CASSLGAGTGRNEQFF.

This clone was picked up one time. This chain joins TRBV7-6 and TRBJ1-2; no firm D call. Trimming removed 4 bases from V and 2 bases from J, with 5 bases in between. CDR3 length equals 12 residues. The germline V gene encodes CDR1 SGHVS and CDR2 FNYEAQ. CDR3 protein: CASSSRNYGYTF. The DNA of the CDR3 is TGTGCCAGCAGCTCCAGGAACTATGGCTACACCTTC.